This TCR beta chain was sequenced during a study of shared clonotypes between healthy human individuals. Selected positively for CCR7 and CD45RO-negative, naive CD8 cells excluded terminally differentiated effector memory CD45RA+ cells. Germline values: CDR1 SGDLS, CDR2 YYNGEE. The CDR3 contains 14 residues. V was clipped by 0 bases and J by 10 bases; unmatched bases: 7. Profiling relied on immunoSEQ multiplex PCR, and the TCRdb table lists in-frame clones only, not all of them. The data hold approximately 720,000 clones, with approximately 90% observed a single time. This TCR was recovered from a man aged 25-40 years in good health. The chain has TRBV9 and TRBJ2-1, with TRBD2 matching 7 bases. Sequencing was done on a sample of naive CD8+ T cells sorted from blood. CDR3 loop: CASSVAGLLDEQFF. CDR3 DNA sequence: TGTGCCAGCAGCGTAGCGGGACTACTGGACGAGCAGTTCTTC.